The T cell receptor beta chain under discussion was sequenced for a study of blood T cell repertoires in COVID-19. Study background: In each case, the material was cDNA or gDNA derived from T cells, B-cell-depleted T cells, or PBMCs.

The CDR3 is 14 residues long. V lost 3 bases and J 2 bases, leaving 14 bases between the germline ends. Germline V gives CDR1 DFQATT, CDR2 SNEGSKA (reference sequence). The Seattle patients joined while their infection was active and were tracked longitudinally afterward. Original processing methods: Estimation of nucleated cell counts was performed using reference gene primer amplification. Sequenced by immunoSEQ multiplex PCR; TCRdb stores in-frame clones only, minus some. V and J calls and clone size are given by that table; D and trimming were obtained from the DNA. The data show fewer than 200,000 clones, about 82% seen once.

The sample consisted of peripheral blood. This TCR came from an elderly woman with COVID-19, enrolled during active disease. This chain links TRBV20-1 with TRBJ2-7, with D maybe TRBD2 (6 bases). CDR3 sequence: CSASVEGSTYEQYF. CDR3 nucleotide sequence: TGCAGTGCTAGTGTGGAGGGGTCCACCTACGAGCAGTACTTC.